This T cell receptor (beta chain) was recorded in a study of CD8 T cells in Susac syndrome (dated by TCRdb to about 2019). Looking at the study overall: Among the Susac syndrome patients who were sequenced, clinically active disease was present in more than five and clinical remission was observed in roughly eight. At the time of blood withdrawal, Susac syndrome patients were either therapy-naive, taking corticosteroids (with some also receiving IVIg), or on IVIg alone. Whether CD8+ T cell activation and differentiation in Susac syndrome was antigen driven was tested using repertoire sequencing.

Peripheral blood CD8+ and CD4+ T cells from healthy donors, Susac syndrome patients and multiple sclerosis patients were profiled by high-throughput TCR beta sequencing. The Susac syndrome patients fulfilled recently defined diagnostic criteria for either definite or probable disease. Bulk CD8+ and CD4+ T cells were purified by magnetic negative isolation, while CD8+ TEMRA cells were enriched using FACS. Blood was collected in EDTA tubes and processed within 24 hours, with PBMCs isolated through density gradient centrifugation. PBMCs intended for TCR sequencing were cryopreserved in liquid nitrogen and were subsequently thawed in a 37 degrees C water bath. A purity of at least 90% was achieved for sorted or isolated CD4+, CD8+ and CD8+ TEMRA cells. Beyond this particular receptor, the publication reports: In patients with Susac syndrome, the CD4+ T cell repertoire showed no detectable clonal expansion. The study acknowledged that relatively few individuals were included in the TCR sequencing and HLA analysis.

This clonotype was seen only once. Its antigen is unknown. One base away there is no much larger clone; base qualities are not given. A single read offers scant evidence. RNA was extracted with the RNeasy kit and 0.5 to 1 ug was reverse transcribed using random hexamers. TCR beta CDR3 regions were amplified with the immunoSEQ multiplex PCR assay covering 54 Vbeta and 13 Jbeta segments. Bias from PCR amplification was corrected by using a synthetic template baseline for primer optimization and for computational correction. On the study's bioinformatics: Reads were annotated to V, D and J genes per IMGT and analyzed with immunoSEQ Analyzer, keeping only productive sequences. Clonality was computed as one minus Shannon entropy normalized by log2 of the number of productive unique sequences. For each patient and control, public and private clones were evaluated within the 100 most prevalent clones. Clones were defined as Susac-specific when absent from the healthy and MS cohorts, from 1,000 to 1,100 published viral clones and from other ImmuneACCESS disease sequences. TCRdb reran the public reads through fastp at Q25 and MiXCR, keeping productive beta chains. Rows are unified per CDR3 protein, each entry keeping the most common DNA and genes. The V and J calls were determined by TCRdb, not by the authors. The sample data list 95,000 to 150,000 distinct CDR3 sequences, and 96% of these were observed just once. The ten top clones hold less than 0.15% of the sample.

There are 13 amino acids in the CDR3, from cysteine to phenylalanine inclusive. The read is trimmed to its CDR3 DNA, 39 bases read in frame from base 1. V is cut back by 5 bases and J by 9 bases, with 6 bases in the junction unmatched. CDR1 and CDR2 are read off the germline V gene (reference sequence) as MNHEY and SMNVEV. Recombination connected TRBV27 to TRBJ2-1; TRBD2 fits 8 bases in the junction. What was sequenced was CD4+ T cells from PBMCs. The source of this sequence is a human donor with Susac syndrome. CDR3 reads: CASSPGTRGEQFF. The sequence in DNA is TGTGCCAGCAGTCCTGGGACTAGGGGTGAGCAGTTCTTC.